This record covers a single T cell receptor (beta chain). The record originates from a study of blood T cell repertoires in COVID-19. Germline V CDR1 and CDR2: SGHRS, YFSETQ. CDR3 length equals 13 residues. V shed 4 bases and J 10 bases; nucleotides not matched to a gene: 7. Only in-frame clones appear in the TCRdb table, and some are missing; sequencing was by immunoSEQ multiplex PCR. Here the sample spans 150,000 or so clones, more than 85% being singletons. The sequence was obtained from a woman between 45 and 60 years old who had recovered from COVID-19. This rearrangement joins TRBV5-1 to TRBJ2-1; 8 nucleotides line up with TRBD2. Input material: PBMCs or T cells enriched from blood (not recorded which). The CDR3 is CASSLLIAGEQFF. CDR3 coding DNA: TGCGCCAGCAGCCTACTTATAGCGGGGGAGCAGTTCTTC.